This T cell receptor (beta chain) was obtained from a study of B cell selection in AIRE deficiency. Sorted regulatory T cells were CD4-positive, CD25-high and CD127-low or negative. Clones were read by immunoSEQ multiplex PCR, and TCRdb kept only the in-frame ones, dropping some. Among around 14,000 clones listed, 85% to 95% were seen once. The sequenced material came from Tregs sorted from PBMCs. This TCR derives from a human donor with AIRE deficiency.

DNA of the CDR3: TGTGCCACAACGGACAGGGGAGGTCAGCCCCAGCATTTT. Translating it yields CATTDRGGQPQHF. This rearrangement joins TRBV6-6 to TRBJ1-5, with TRBD1 matching 9 bases. The CDR3 runs 13 residues. V shed 10 bases and J 6 bases; nucleotides not matched to a gene: 7. Germline V gene lookup returns CDR1 MNHNY and CDR2 SVGAGI (reference sequence).